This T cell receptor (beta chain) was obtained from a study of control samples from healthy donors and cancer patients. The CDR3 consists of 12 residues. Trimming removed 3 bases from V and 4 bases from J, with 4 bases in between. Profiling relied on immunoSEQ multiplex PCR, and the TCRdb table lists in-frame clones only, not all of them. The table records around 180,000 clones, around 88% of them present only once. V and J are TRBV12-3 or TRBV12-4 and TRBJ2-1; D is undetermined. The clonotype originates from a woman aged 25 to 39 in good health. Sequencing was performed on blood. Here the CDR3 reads CASSLPYNEQFF. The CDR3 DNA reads TGTGCCAGCAGTTTGCCGTACAATGAGCAGTTCTTC.